The 27 T cell receptor beta chains given below trace back to one sample, sequenced in a study of T cell repertoires in cytomegalovirus infection. Their antigens are not known. One entry per CDR3 protein results from TCRdb running MiXCR on the reads. The sample shows over 250,000 distinct CDR3 sequences, roughly a fifth of them seen only once. Sequencing used cultured PBMCs, obtained from culture after CMV antigen stimulation. Receptors originate from a human donor in good health (CMV status not recorded). Some clones in this sample may be carry-over from other donors' samples.

This clonotype came up many times. The rearrangement links TRBV6-1 to TRBJ2-2; D assignment may be TRBD1 or TRBD2 (5 bases each). Germline CDR1 MNHNS, CDR2 SASEGT. The CDR3 totals 14 residues. V lost 7 bases and J lost 6, with 15 bases in between. The CDR3 reads CASIGGKGAGELFF. The CDR3 DNA reads TGTGCCAGCATTGGGGGAAAGGGAGCCGGGGAGCTGTTTTTT.

The V gene is TRBV28, the J gene TRBJ1-1, with D perhaps matching TRBD1 (5 bases). CDR1 is MDHEN and CDR2 is SYDVKM in the germline V gene. V lost 4 bases and J lost 0, with 15 bases in between. This CDR3 comprises 16 residues. This chain's CDR3 is CASSSYPTGMNTEAFF. In nucleotides, the CDR3 is TGTGCCAGCAGTTCCTACCCCACAGGTATGAACACTGAAGCTTTCTTT. Full variable domain (outside the CDR3, taken from reference TRBV28 and TRBJ1-1): DVKVTQSSRYLVKRTGEKVFLECVQDMDHENMFWYRQDPGLGLRLIYFSYDVKMKEKGDIPEGYSVSREKKERFSLILESASTNQTSMYLCASSSYPTGMNTEAFFGQGTRLTVV.

The table lists this clonotype with a few counts. This rearrangement joins TRBV6-5 to TRBJ2-1, with D unresolved. V was cut by 3 bases and J by 0 bases, with 15 bases left in between. Germline CDR1 reads MNHEY; CDR2 reads SVGAGI. The CDR3 totals 17 residues. CDR3 nucleotide sequence: TGTGCCAGCAGTTATCCGGGTGGCCCGAGCTCCTACAATGAGCAGTTCTTC. It encodes CASSYPGGPSSYNEQFF.

J is TRBJ2-5 and V is TRBV7-8; D is uncertain. The CDR3 has 15 residues. Trimming cost V 2 bases and J 0 bases, with 10 bases left between them. Germline-derived CDR1 and CDR2 are SGHVS and FQNEAQ. CDR3 DNA sequence: TGTGCCAGCAGCTTAAACGACCTGGACCAAGAGACCCAGTACTTC. Translating it yields CASSLNDLDQETQYF. The full variable domain, rest sourced from reference TRBV7-8 and TRBJ2-5, is GAGVSQSPRYKVAKRGQDVALRCDPISGHVSLFWYQQALGQGPEFLTYFQNEAQLDKSGLPSDRFFAERPEGSVSTLKIQRTQQEDSAVYLCASSLNDLDQETQYFGPGTRLLVL.

This clonotype was counted many times. This chain joins TRBV7-2 and TRBJ2-7, with D hard to call. The V gene's germline CDR1 is SGHTA and CDR2 FQGNSA. This CDR3 has 14 amino acids. V was shortened by 5 bases and J by 4 bases, with 15 bases between the two germline ends. The CDR3 DNA reads as TGTGCCAGCAGCCCCCCATTTGGCCCTTACGAGCAGTACTTC. As protein: CASSPPFGPYEQYF.

This clonotype was seen a handful of times. The gene calls are TRBV6-1 and TRBJ2-6; possible D gene TRBD1, 6 bases. Trimming shortened V by 5 bases and J by 0 bases, and 14 bases separated the two germline ends. The CDR3 consists of 17 residues. Germline assignment: CDR1 MNHNS and CDR2 SASEGT. The chain's CDR3 is CASSLGTPSSGANVLTF. CDR3 coding DNA: TGTGCCAGCAGTTTGGGGACACCTAGCTCTGGGGCCAACGTCCTGACTTTC.

This chain connects TRBV4-1 to TRBJ1-4; no reliable D call. Germline loops: CDR1 MGHRA, CDR2 YSYEKL. The CDR3 sequence is 12 residues long. V dropped 0 bases and J dropped 11 bases, with 7 bases sitting between them. CDR3 amino acids: CASSQEGRKLFF. The CDR3 nucleotides are TGCGCCAGCAGCCAAGAAGGGAGGAAACTGTTTTTT.

This clonotype was counted a few times. This chain connects TRBV20-1 to TRBJ2-7, with a possible D match to TRBD2 (6 bases). Looked up from germline, CDR1 is DFQATT and CDR2 is SNEGSKA (reference sequence). The CDR3 is made up of 13 amino acids. Trimming took off 3 bases at V and 2 bases at J, with 11 bases between the two ends. The CDR3 protein is CSASGGGTYEQYV. The CDR3 nucleotides read TGCAGTGCTAGTGGTGGGGGGACCTACGAGCAGTACGTC.

This clonotype was seen more than once but under ten times. J is TRBJ1-1 and V is TRBV10-3, with 9 nucleotides matching TRBD1. CDR1 ENHRY and CDR2 SYGVKD come from the germline V gene. The CDR3 sequence is 13 residues long. Trimming removed 6 bases from V and 3 bases from J; junction bases left unmatched: 2. CDR3: CAISRQGDTEAFF. In DNA form, the CDR3 reads TGTGCCATCAGCCGACAGGGGGACACTGAAGCTTTCTTT.

This clonotype was found a few times. V usage is TRBV7-2 and J usage is TRBJ2-1; D gene unclear. Germline V CDR1 and CDR2: SGHTA, FQGNSA. V lost 5 bases and J 5 bases, leaving 13 bases between the germline ends. The CDR3 spans 14 residues. CDR3 nucleotides: TGTGCCAGCAGCCGTAAGAGCATGAACAATGAGCAGTTCTTC. It translates to CASSRKSMNNEQFF.

This clonotype was detected only a few times. J is TRBJ2-1 and V is TRBV5-4; D might be TRBD2 (6 bases). This CDR3 has 15 amino acids. From germline, CDR1 is SGHNT and CDR2 YYREEE (reference sequence). The ends were cut back, 0 bases at V and 3 bases at J, with 10 bases in the middle. CDR3 nucleotide sequence: TGTGCCAGCAGCTTGGGGCGGGACGGCTACAATGAGCAGTTCTTC. This codes for CASSLGRDGYNEQFF.

This clonotype was seen ten or more times. CDR3 sequence (DNA): TGTGCCAGCAGCTTAGCCTCGCGAACCTACGAGCAGTACTTC. Its protein product is CASSLASRTYEQYF. The V and J genes are TRBV7-8 and TRBJ2-7; D remains unclear. Germline CDR1 SGHVS, CDR2 FQNEAQ. CDR3 length: 14 amino acids. Trimming took 0 bases from V and 2 from J, leaving 8 bases between them.

To note about this clonotype: An end of the junction differs from the germline gene, which may be a read error. The rearrangement joins TRBV7-9 to TRBJ1-1; D may be TRBD1 (6 bases). Per the germline V gene, CDR1 is SEHNR and CDR2 is FQNEAQ (reference sequence). The CDR3 length is 14 residues. In nucleotides, the CDR3 is TGTGCCAGCAGTTTAGCACTAGGGGGGAATGAAGCTTTCTTT. It translates to CASSLALGGNEAFF.

This chain uses TRBV28 with TRBJ1-1; D is undetermined. Per the germline V gene, CDR1 is MDHEN and CDR2 is SYDVKM. V gave up 5 bases and J gave up 1 base, with 14 bases separating them. The CDR3 runs 15 residues. As DNA, the CDR3 is TGTGCCAGCAGTAGAGGAACGTCGGGGAACACTGAAGCTTTCTTT. Translated: CASSRGTSGNTEAFF.

This clonotype was seen many times. The chain combines TRBV7-2 with TRBJ2-1, with 11 bases matching TRBD2. The J segment lost 12 bases and the V segment lost 4 bases, leaving 8 bases of the junction unmatched. Germline V CDR1 and CDR2: SGHTA, FQGNSA. The CDR3 consists of 14 residues. This CDR3 reads CASSSQAGTSGQFF. In DNA form, the CDR3 reads TGTGCCAGCAGCTCGCAGGCCGGGACTAGCGGGCAGTTCTTC.

Ten or more counts support this clonotype. The chain has TRBV7-6 and TRBJ1-6; D call uncertain. This CDR3 comprises 15 residues. The germline V gene has CDR1 SGHVS and CDR2 FNYEAQ. Trimming pared 1 base from V and 4 bases from J, leaving 8 bases between. The DNA of the CDR3 is TGTGCCAGCAGCTTAGAGGGTACATATAATTCACCCCTCCACTTT. Protein product: CASSLEGTYNSPLHF.

The CDR3 nucleotides are TGTGCCAGCAGTTTACCTCCGGGACTAGCGGGAGGGCCAGTCCTGAGGGAGCAGTACGTC. It yields the protein CASSLPPGLAGGPVLREQYV. J is TRBJ2-7 and V is TRBV12-3 or TRBV12-4; TRBD2 matches 16 bases. This CDR3 is 20 amino acids long. After removal of 2 bases from V and 7 bases from J, the junction contained 17 bases not matched to a gene.

This clonotype was observed many times. The gene calls are TRBV4-1 and TRBJ2-1, with unresolved D. Germline V CDR1 and CDR2: MGHRA, YSYEKL. The CDR3 covers 14 residues. Trimming cost V 0 bases and J 5 bases, with 8 bases left between them. The CDR3 spells CASSQDKSHNEQFF. The CDR3, as DNA: TGCGCCAGCAGCCAAGATAAAAGCCACAATGAGCAGTTCTTC.

This clonotype occurred a few times. The V and J genes are TRBV6-2 or TRBV6-3 and TRBJ2-5; 12 bases are a match to TRBD2. V trimming: 7 bases; J trimming: 3 bases; junction bases outside the gene matches: 12. Germline-derived CDR1 and CDR2 are MNHEY and SVGEGT. The CDR3 length is 17 residues. As DNA, the CDR3 is TGTGCCAGCATAGGACCCGGACTAGCGGGATTGGAAGAGACCCAGTACTTC. Translating it yields CASIGPGLAGLEETQYF.

This clonotype showed up just a few times. This could be a read error, since a much larger clone is one nucleotide away. The V gene is TRBV7-2, the J gene TRBJ1-1; D unresolved. This CDR3 has 13 residues. Looked up from germline, CDR1 is SGHTA and CDR2 is FQGNSA. The V end was cut by 3 bases, the J end by 1 base, with 6 bases between. The CDR3: CASSFGSNTEAFF. The CDR3 DNA follows: TGTGCCAGCAGCTTCGGCTCGAACACTGAAGCTTTCTTT.

J is TRBJ2-4 and V is TRBV5-6; 7 positions match TRBD1. Germline trimming cut 2 bases from V and 2 bases from J; bases unmatched to any gene: 4. CDR1 and CDR2 (germline): SGHDT, YYEEEE. The CDR3 sequence is 15 residues long. CDR3 region: CASSLMTGPKNIQYF. The DNA for the CDR3 is TGTGCCAGCAGCTTAATGACAGGGCCCAAAAACATTCAGTACTTC.

This chain uses TRBV19 with TRBJ1-5; 10 nucleotides line up with TRBD1. The CDR3 is 14 amino acids. The V segment lost 7 bases and the J segment 6 bases; nucleotides outside the gene matches: 6. Germline V gene lookup returns CDR1 LNHDA and CDR2 SQIVND (reference sequence). CDR3 sequence (DNA): TGTGCCAGTAAAAGGGGGACAGGGGCTCAGCCCCAGCATTTT. Protein product: CASKRGTGAQPQHF.

This clonotype showed up many times. J is TRBJ2-7 and V is TRBV6-6; the D gene is possibly TRBD1 (5 bases). The V end was cut by 7 bases, the J end by 2 bases, with 18 bases between. This CDR3 has 15 amino acids. The germline V gene has CDR1 MNHNY and CDR2 SVGAGI (reference sequence). The CDR3 DNA sequence: TGTGCCAGCACTATTAACCCCACAGGAACCTACGAGCAGTACTTC. This sequence encodes CASTINPTGTYEQYF.

CDR3 in amino acids: CASSLGPYGNQPQHF. The CDR3 DNA follows: TGTGCCAGCAGCTTAGGCCCCTATGGCAATCAGCCCCAGCATTTT. The chain couples TRBV7-6 to TRBJ1-5, with D unresolved. The CDR3 spans 15 residues. Germline values: CDR1 SGHVS, CDR2 FNYEAQ. V was pared by 1 base and J by 2 bases, with 9 bases between.

This clonotype was counted ten times or more. The V and J genes are TRBV6-1 and TRBJ2-1; TRBD2 agrees at 11 bases. J gave up 10 bases and V 0 bases, and 8 bases lay outside the gene matches. CDR1 is MNHNS and CDR2 is SASEGT in the germline V gene. CDR3 length equals 16 residues. The CDR3 DNA follows: TGTGCCAGCAGTGAAGCGGTCCGACTAGCGGGACGGGAGCAGTTCTTC. This sequence encodes CASSEAVRLAGREQFF.

In this sample, this clonotype turned up many times. The V call is TRBV10-3, the J call TRBJ2-1; 11 bases match TRBD1. The germline gives CDR1 ENHRY, CDR2 SYGVKD. This CDR3 region has 15 residues. J lost 4 bases, V lost 3 bases, and 2 bases had no gene match. The CDR3 DNA follows: TGTGCCATCAGTGACCGGGACAGGGGGTACAATGAGCAGTTCTTC. Its protein product is CAISDRDRGYNEQFF.

This clonotype was detected only a few times. The chain uses TRBV12-3 or TRBV12-4 and TRBJ1-1, with D perhaps TRBD1 (5 bases). The CDR3 totals 14 residues. V was shortened by 3 bases and J by 6 bases, with 14 bases between the two germline ends. The CDR3 sequence is CASSFGGDGAEAFF. The CDR3 nucleotides read TGTGCCAGCAGTTTCGGCGGGGACGGGGCTGAAGCTTTCTTT.